A single sample is the source of the 24 T cell receptor beta chains below, sequenced in a study of response to subunit inactivated influenza vaccine listed by TCRdb under 2018. Library preparation was by RT-PCR. The sequencing machine was an Illumina HiSeq 2500. TCRdb reanalyzed the raw reads on its own, using fastp at Q25 for trimming and MiXCR for clone calling, and kept in-frame beta chains. Rows with a matching CDR3 protein are joined into one entry that keeps the most common DNA and genes. The sample table lists approximately 480,000 distinct CDR3 sequences, over 9.5% of them with a count of one. The ten largest clones capture roughly 12% of the sample. What this sample's time point label stands for: more than 35 days after influenza vaccine administration. Sequencing was performed on PBMCs from blood, taken more than 35 days after vaccination. These receptors all come from a man aged 45-65 years who received an inactivated influenza vaccine. Donor details come from another sample of the same person, matched by shared clones.

This clonotype was detected ten times or more. The CDR3 nucleotides are TGCAGCGTTCTCCAGGCCCAAGAGACCCAGTACTTC. Translating gives CSVLQAQETQYF. J is TRBJ2-5 and V is TRBV29-1; D is ambiguous. Between the trimmed V and J ends, which lost 5 bases and 1 base, there was a span of 8 bases. CDR3 size: 12 residues. CDR1 is SQVTM, CDR2 ANQGSEA, per germline.

The genes are TRBV7-2 and TRBJ2-1; the D is unclear. The V end lost 1 base, the J end lost 3 bases, and 16 bases lay between the germline ends. Germline CDR1 SGHTA, CDR2 FQGNSA. This CDR3 contains 17 residues. As DNA, the CDR3 is TGTGCCAGCAGCTTAGGATTTGGCGAGTCGTTCTACAATGAGCAGTTCTTC. Translation: CASSLGFGESFYNEQFF.

Only a few counts were recorded for this clonotype. This rearrangement joins TRBV7-9 to TRBJ1-4; D gene uncertain. Germline values: CDR1 SEHNR, CDR2 FQNEAQ (reference sequence). The CDR3 is 13 amino acids. With 5 bases removed from V and 7 bases from J, the gap between germline ends came to 11 bases. Here the CDR3 DNA reads TGTGCCAGCAGCCCCGGTCGGGGTGAAAAACTGTTTTTT. Its translation is CASSPGRGEKLFF.

This clonotype was seen a handful of times. The chain uses TRBV4-1 and TRBJ2-7; D unclear. CDR3 size: 15 residues. The V gene's germline CDR1 is MGHRA and CDR2 YSYEKL. Trimming pared 4 bases from V and 5 bases from J, leaving 18 bases between. The CDR3 loop reads CASSRSGVVLDEQYF. The DNA for the CDR3 is TGCGCCAGCAGCCGGTCTGGGGTGGTCCTCGACGAGCAGTACTTC.

This clonotype was counted at least ten times. The V and J genes are TRBV4-3 and TRBJ2-1; 8 bases are shared with TRBD2. CDR1 LGHNA and CDR2 YSLEER come from the germline V gene. The CDR3 has 17 amino acids. V was pared by 2 bases and J by 6 bases, with 12 bases of the junction left unmatched. The CDR3 nucleotides are TGCGCCAGCAGCCAAAGTCCGGGACTAGGAGGACGCAATGAGCAGTTCTTC. This translates into CASSQSPGLGGRNEQFF.

Regarding this clonotype: One junction end disagrees with the germline gene, perhaps due to a read error. This sequence joins TRBV27 and TRBJ2-5; TRBD2 matches at 11 bases. The CDR3 has 15 residues. Germline assignment: CDR1 MNHEY and CDR2 SMNVEV (reference sequence). The CDR3: CDSSLSGLAGETQYF. As DNA, the CDR3 is TGTGACAGCAGTTTATCTGGACTAGCGGGTGAGACCCAGTACTTC.

Only a few counts were recorded for this clonotype. The chain recombines TRBV30 with TRBJ2-1; D not certain. CDR1 and CDR2 (germline): GTSNPN, SVGIG (reference sequence). Trimming removed 2 bases at V and 7 bases at J, with 6 bases between. This CDR3 is built from 11 residues. As DNA, the CDR3 is TGTGCCTGGAGTTACCGGAATGAGCAGTTCTTC. Its translation is CAWSYRNEQFF.

The rearrangement joins TRBV6-5 to TRBJ1-1; D uncertain. V lost 2 bases to trimming and J lost 8 bases, with 15 bases between them. Germline V gene sequence: CDR1 MNHEY, CDR2 SVGAGI. The CDR3 is 14 residues long. The CDR3 protein is CASSYSRGMTEAFF. CDR3 bases: TGTGCCAGCAGTTACAGTCGGGGAATGACCGAAGCTTTCTTT.

The chain couples TRBV2 to TRBJ2-3; TRBD2 agrees at 7 bases. The CDR3 is 15 amino acids. The J segment lost 0 bases and the V segment lost 7 bases, leaving 7 bases of the junction unmatched. Per germline, CDR1 SNHLY and CDR2 FYNNEI. CDR3 in DNA: TGTGCCAGCACGGCGGCTAGCGGAAGCACAGATACGCAGTATTTT. Translating it yields CASTAASGSTDTQYF.

This clonotype was picked up many times. This rearrangement joins TRBV12-3 or TRBV12-4 to TRBJ1-1, with 9 bases identical to TRBD1. This CDR3 contains 16 residues. J lost 1 base, V lost 3 bases, and 6 bases had no gene match. The DNA of the CDR3 is TGTGCCAGCAGTTTCCACAGGGGGCGCGGGAACACTGAAGCTTTCTTT. This gives the protein CASSFHRGRGNTEAFF.

This clonotype was counted between two and nine times. The V and J genes are TRBV24-1 and TRBJ2-1; TRBD1 matches 11 bases. CDR1 KGHDR and CDR2 SFDVKD come from the germline V gene. This CDR3 region has 20 residues. Trimming cost V 3 bases and J 0 bases; bases outside gene matches: 12. CDR3: CATSDPRTGGTKDSYNEQFF. CDR3 DNA sequence: TGTGCCACCAGTGATCCCCGGACAGGGGGCACGAAGGACTCCTACAATGAGCAGTTCTTC.

This clonotype was observed many times. The genes are TRBV7-2 and TRBJ2-7; TRBD1 agrees at 7 bases. Germline CDR1 is SGHTA and CDR2 is FQGNSA. The CDR3 has 14 amino acids. The V and J ends lost 6 bases and 1 base, in that order; junction bases with no gene match: 6. For the CDR3, the DNA is TGTGCCAGCAGTCGTGACAGGGCTTCCTACGAGCAGTACTTC. This codes for CASSRDRASYEQYF.

The chain links TRBV25-1 to TRBJ2-3; D is possibly TRBD1 or TRBD2 (6 bases each). The V gene lost 2 bases and the J gene lost 1 base, with 16 bases spanning the gap. Per the germline V gene, CDR1 is MGHDK and CDR2 is SYGVNS. The CDR3 is 17 residues long. CDR3 loop: CASSEVGGRDGTDTQYF. The CDR3, as DNA: TGTGCCAGCAGTGAAGTCGGGGGCCGCGACGGCACAGATACGCAGTATTTT.

The rearrangement uses TRBV9 and TRBJ1-5; 8 nucleotides agree with TRBD1. V lost 4 bases to trimming and J lost 6 bases; unmatched junction nucleotides: 9. CDR3 length: 15 residues. The germline V gene has CDR1 SGDLS and CDR2 YYNGEE. This CDR3 reads CASSPGTGWGQPQHF. CDR3 DNA sequence: TGTGCCAGCAGCCCCGGGACAGGCTGGGGTCAGCCCCAGCATTTT.

The chain recombines TRBV10-3 with TRBJ2-3, with D hard to call. CDR1 ENHRY and CDR2 SYGVKD come from the germline V gene. V was shortened by 4 bases and J by 4 bases, with 3 bases between the two germline ends. The CDR3 length is 11 residues. The CDR3 DNA sequence: TGTGCCATCAGTGCTGCAGATACGCAGTATTTT. This sequence encodes CAISAADTQYF.

This clonotype appeared many times. This chain uses TRBV4-2 with TRBJ2-1; 10 positions agree with TRBD2. CDR1 is LGHNA and CDR2 is YNFKEQ in the germline V gene. V lost 0 bases to trimming and J lost 7 bases; unmatched junction nucleotides: 3. The CDR3 has 15 amino acids. The CDR3 reads CASSQEAGGQNEQFF. The CDR3 region has the DNA TGTGCCAGCAGCCAAGAAGCGGGGGGGCAGAATGAGCAGTTCTTC.

The rearrangement uses TRBV20-1 and TRBJ2-7; D is unresolved. This CDR3 is 12 amino acids long. Germline lookup yields CDR1 DFQATT and CDR2 SNEGSKA (reference sequence). The CDR3: CSPAVRNYEQYF. CDR3 DNA sequence: TGCTCCCCTGCGGTTCGGAACTACGAGCAGTACTTC.

V gene TRBV6-2 or TRBV6-3 combines with J gene TRBJ1-5; 8 bases agree with TRBD1. Germline V gene data show CDR1 as MNHEY and CDR2 as SVGEGT. CDR3 length: 14 amino acids. Trimming cost V 3 bases and J 7 bases; bases outside gene matches: 5. CDR3: CASSYLQGAQPQHF. The CDR3 bases are TGTGCCAGCAGTTATTTGCAGGGGGCGCAGCCCCAGCATTTT.

This chain links TRBV6-2 or TRBV6-3 with TRBJ2-7; 12 positions agree with TRBD2. V lost 6 bases, J lost 3 bases, and 24 bases stayed unmatched. Per the germline V gene, CDR1 is MNHEY and CDR2 is SVGEGT. This CDR3 has 21 residues. Written as DNA, the CDR3 is TGTGCCAGCAGGCGACTAGCGGGGGACCTAGGACCCCCCTCCGTTAGCTACGAGCAGTACTTC. Protein: CASRRLAGDLGPPSVSYEQYF.

This clonotype was counted a few times. The gene calls are TRBV29-1 and TRBJ2-7, with a possible D match to TRBD1 (5 bases). V was shortened by 3 bases and J by 1 base, with 13 bases between the two germline ends. From germline, CDR1 is SQVTM and CDR2 ANQGSEA. This CDR3 has 14 residues. This chain's CDR3 is CSVDPLSGSYEQYF. The CDR3 region has the DNA TGCAGCGTTGACCCACTGTCAGGGTCCTACGAGCAGTACTTC.

This clonotype has more than one count but fewer than ten. The V and J genes are TRBV6-2 or TRBV6-3 and TRBJ2-1; 9 bases match TRBD2. V gave up 0 bases and J gave up 9 bases; unmatched junction bases: 6. The CDR3 is 15 residues long. In germline, CDR1 is MNHEY, CDR2 SVGEGT. Written as DNA, the CDR3 is TGTGCCAGCAGTTACTCGGTGCGGGGGGGCTCTGAGCAGTTCTTC. Encoded protein: CASSYSVRGGSEQFF.

CDR3 nucleotides: TGCGCCAGCAGCCAAGTATTCCCGGGCTACGAGCAGTACTTC. Translated: CASSQVFPGYEQYF. The chain couples TRBV4-1 to TRBJ2-7; D uncertain. V was shortened by 1 base and J by 3 bases, with 10 bases between the two germline ends. This CDR3 is built from 14 residues. CDR1 and CDR2 (germline): MGHRA, YSYEKL.

This clonotype appeared a few times. The CDR3 DNA reads as TGTGCCAGCACCCGACTAGCGGGGAGCACCGGGGAGCTGTTTTTT. The encoded protein is CASTRLAGSTGELFF. V usage is TRBV6-1 and J usage is TRBJ2-2; 11 nucleotides agree with TRBD2. CDR3 length: 15 residues. Germline lookup yields CDR1 MNHNS and CDR2 SASEGT. The V segment lost 7 bases and the J segment 4 bases; nucleotides outside the gene matches: 5.

This clonotype was recorded a few times. The rearrangement uses TRBV11-2 and TRBJ2-3, with 7 positions matching TRBD2. This CDR3 comprises 19 residues. Trimming cost V 5 bases and J 4 bases; bases outside gene matches: 21. Germline V CDR1 and CDR2: SGHAT, FQNNGV. This CDR3 reads CASSPSWSSGRSLADTQYF. CDR3 DNA: TGTGCCAGCAGCCCTAGTTGGTCTAGCGGACGATCTTTAGCAGATACGCAGTATTTT.